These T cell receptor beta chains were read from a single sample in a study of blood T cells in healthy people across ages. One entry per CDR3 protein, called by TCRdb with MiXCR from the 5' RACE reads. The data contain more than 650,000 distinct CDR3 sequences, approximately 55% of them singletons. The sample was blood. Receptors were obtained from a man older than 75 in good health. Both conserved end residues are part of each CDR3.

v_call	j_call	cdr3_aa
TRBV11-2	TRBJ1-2	CASSLDSGGFHYTF
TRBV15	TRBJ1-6	CATSKGQGNNSPLHF
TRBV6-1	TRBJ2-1	CASSERSGPGQFF
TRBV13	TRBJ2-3	CASSLQRGAQYF
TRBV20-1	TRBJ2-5	CSASRPQETQYF
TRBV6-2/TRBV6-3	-	CASSYEGKVALSYNEQYF
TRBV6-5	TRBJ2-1	CASSQSGRALDEQFF
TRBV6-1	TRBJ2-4	CASSGDRSSVQYF
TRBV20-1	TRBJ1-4	CSEGGGEKLFF
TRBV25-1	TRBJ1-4	CASSSGWHNNEKLFF
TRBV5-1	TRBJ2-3	CASSLELQGQVGSDTQYF
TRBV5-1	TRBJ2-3	CASSFGRGWDAYF
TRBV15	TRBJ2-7	CATSLAGVGEQYF
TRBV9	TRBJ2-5	CASSGPGQGAQETQYF
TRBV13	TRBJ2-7	CASSRGGDRLSSYEQYF
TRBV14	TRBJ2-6	CASSHFGANVLTF
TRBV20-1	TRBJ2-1	CRTGLAGVGAAYNEQFF